The source of this TCR beta chain is a study of T-cell reconstitution after alpha-beta-depleted transplantation in children. This CDR3 has 13 amino acids. Germline CDR1 and CDR2: DFQATT and SNEGSKA (reference sequence). V lost 0 bases and J lost 2, with 8 bases in between. Unique molecular identifiers were used in preparing the TCRbeta library. TCRdb ran MiXCR on the PCR reads and lists one entry per CDR3 protein. The table lists approximately 420,000 distinct CDR3 sequences, roughly a tenth of them singletons. This clonotype has more than one count but fewer than ten. Specimen: PBMCs from the stem cell graft donor, collected from the stem cell graft. This receptor was taken from a human donor who donated a stem cell graft to a child with acute myeloid leukemia. The gene calls are TRBV20-1 and TRBJ2-7, with D maybe TRBD1 (5 bases). This CDR3 reads CSARDVRAYEQYF. The CDR3 nucleotides read TGCAGTGCTAGAGATGTCAGGGCCTACGAGCAGTACTTC.